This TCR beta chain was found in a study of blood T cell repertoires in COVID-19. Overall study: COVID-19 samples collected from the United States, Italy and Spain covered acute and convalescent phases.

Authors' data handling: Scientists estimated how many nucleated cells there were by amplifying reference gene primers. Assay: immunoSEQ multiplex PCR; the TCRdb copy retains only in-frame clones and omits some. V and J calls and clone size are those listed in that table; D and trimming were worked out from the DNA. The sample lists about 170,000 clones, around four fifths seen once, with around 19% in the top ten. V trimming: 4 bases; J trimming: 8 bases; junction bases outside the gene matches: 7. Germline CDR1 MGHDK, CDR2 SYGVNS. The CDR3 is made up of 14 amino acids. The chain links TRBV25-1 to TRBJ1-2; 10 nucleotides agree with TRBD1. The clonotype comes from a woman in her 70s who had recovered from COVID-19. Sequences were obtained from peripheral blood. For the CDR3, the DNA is TGTGCCAGCAGTGGACAGAAGGGACAGGGGGGCTACACCTTC. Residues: CASSGQKGQGGYTF.